One sample yielded the 27 T cell receptor beta chains listed below, sequenced in a study of CD4 and CD8 cells across lung adenocarcinoma regions. MiXCR, run by TCRdb on the PCR reads, gives a single entry per CDR3 protein. Among 20,000 to 25,000 distinct CDR3 sequences listed, around half were seen once. The sample comprised CD8+ T cells from the center of a lung tumor. The source of these receptors is a female donor with lung adenocarcinoma. The CD4 and CD8 labels of this study may be unreliable.

J is TRBJ2-1 and V is TRBV6-1, with D possibly being TRBD1 (5 bases). Germline CDR1 is MNHNS and CDR2 is SASEGT. V shed 1 base and J shed 9 bases, with 13 bases lying between them. The CDR3 is 14 residues long. CDR3 protein: CASSEDWQGREQFF. CDR3 nucleotide sequence: TGTGCCAGCAGTGAAGATTGGCAGGGCCGTGAGCAGTTCTTC.

This clonotype was counted many times. The genes are TRBV27 and TRBJ2-1; TRBD1 is a possible D gene (6 bases). Matching the DNA end better, TRBJ2-7 makes the J call doubtful. The CDR3 covers 12 residues. CDR1 is MNHEY, CDR2 SMNVEV, per germline (reference sequence). CDR3 in amino acids: CASKGVGYEQYF. The DNA of the CDR3 is TGTGCCAGCAAGGGGGTGGGTTACGAGCAGTACTTC.

With regard to this clonotype: Sequence at one end of the junction differs from germline and may be a read error. The chain has TRBV27 and TRBJ2-4; D call uncertain. The CDR3 runs to 12 residues. The germline V gene has CDR1 MNHEY and CDR2 SMNVEV (reference sequence). For the CDR3, the DNA is TGTGCCGGCAGGTGCGTCACAGACATGCAGTACTTC. Protein: CAGRCVTDMQYF.

The rearrangement uses TRBV3-1 and TRBJ2-7, with a weak D call TRBD2 (6 bases). The CDR3 loop spans 15 amino acids. V lost 2 bases and J 1 base, leaving 12 bases between the germline ends. From germline, CDR1 is LGHDT and CDR2 YNNKEL (reference sequence). CDR3 bases: TGTGCCAGCAGCCAATCAGGAGGGCTGTCCTACGAGCAGTACTTC. Translating it yields CASSQSGGLSYEQYF.

With respect to this clonotype: The junction shows a germline mismatch at one end, possibly a read error. This chain uses TRBV28 with TRBJ2-4; a weak D match, TRBD1 (5 bases). Looked up from germline, CDR1 is MDHEN and CDR2 is SYDVKM. This CDR3 contains 15 residues. The CDR3 protein is CASISGLCATNTQYF. CDR3 DNA: TGTGCCAGCATCTCAGGGCTTTGCGCCACAAACACGCAGTACTTT.

The chain carries TRBV6-1 and TRBJ2-7; D possibly matches TRBD1 or TRBD2 (5 bases each). V was trimmed by 8 bases and J by 9 bases, leaving 26 bases between them. CDR1 and CDR2 from the germline V gene are MNHNS and SASEGT. This CDR3 has 15 amino acids. DNA for the CDR3: TGTGCCAGCGGCTCGGGACGGGGAGCCACAAACACGCAGTACTTC. It codes for CASGSGRGATNTQYF.

About this clonotype: As the CDR3 is not closed by the conserved phenylalanine or tryptophan, this likely results from a read error. The limits of the CDR3 on the DNA are not certain, so only TCRdb's listed CDR3 is given. V gene TRBV7-1 combines with J gene TRBJ2-1. Being an ORF, TRBV7-1 has a function that is uncertain. Including both end residues, the CDR3 is 8 amino acids long. CDR3 in amino acids: CAQQLIEN.

This clonotype has a count of ten or more. The rearrangement joins TRBV25-1 to TRBJ2-1; TRBD2 matches at 8 bases. This CDR3 is built from 12 residues. The V gene's germline CDR1 is MGHDK and CDR2 SYGVNS. V was pared by 9 bases and J by 7 bases, with 5 bases of the junction left unmatched. The CDR3 spells CASNSGSNEQFF. In DNA, the CDR3 is TGTGCCAGTAACAGCGGGAGTAATGAGCAGTTCTTC.

This clonotype was observed once. The rearrangement joins TRBV10-1 to TRBJ2-5, with 7 bases that match TRBD2. This CDR3 contains 14 residues. CDR1 and CDR2 (germline): WNHNN, SYGVQD (reference sequence). The CDR3 sequence: CAGSGVRDAETQYF. The CDR3 nucleotides are TGCGCGGGCAGCGGGGTCCGGGATGCAGAGACCCAGTACTTC.

The chain joins TRBV6-1 to TRBJ2-4; D gene unclear. Germline V CDR1 and CDR2: MNHNS, SASEGT. Between the trimmed V and J ends, which lost 9 bases and 12 bases, there was a span of 24 bases. The CDR3 is 14 amino acids. As DNA, the CDR3 is TGTGCCAGGAACGGGCGCGGTGACGAAGACACTCAGTACTTC. This sequence encodes CARNGRGDEDTQYF.

Regarding this clonotype: The junction differs from germline at one of its ends, possibly a read error. The V and J genes are TRBV27 and TRBJ2-3, with 8 bases lining up with TRBD2. The CDR3 extends over 15 amino acids. Per the germline V gene, CDR1 is MNHEY and CDR2 is SMNVEV (reference sequence). CDR3 region: CASTGGVRSADTQYF. Here the CDR3 DNA reads TGTGCCAGCACCGGGGGGGTGAGATCCGCAGATACTCAGTACTTT.

V and J are TRBV10-2 and TRBJ2-1; 7 nucleotides agree with TRBD2. The germline CDR1 and CDR2 sequences are WSHSY and SAAADI. V lost 3 bases, J lost 7 bases, and 9 bases stayed unmatched. The CDR3 is 15 residues long. CDR3 bases: TGCGCCAGCAGTGATCAGTGGGGGGGTGGGAATGAGCAGTTCTTC. This codes for CASSDQWGGGNEQFF.

The genes are TRBV5-1 and TRBJ1-1; D may be TRBD1 (5 bases). There are 13 residues in the CDR3. In germline, CDR1 is SGHRS, CDR2 YFSETQ. V was cut by 5 bases and J by 4 bases, with 12 bases left in between. This CDR3 is CASRLDSGTEAFF. The CDR3 DNA reads as TGCGCCAGCAGGCTAGACAGTGGCACTGAAGCTTTCTTT. Full variable domain (outside the CDR3, taken from reference TRBV5-1 and TRBJ1-1): KAGVTQTPRYLIKTRGQQVTLSCSPISGHRSVSWYQQTPGQGLQFLFEYFSETQRNKGNFPGRFSGRQFSNSRSEMNVSTLELGDSALYLCASRLDSGTEAFFGQGTRLTVV.

This clonotype was found many times. V and J are TRBV6-1 and TRBJ2-5, with D maybe TRBD1 (6 bases). The J call is doubtful: the DNA matches TRBJ2-7 better. Germline CDR1 reads MNHNS; CDR2 reads SASEGT. This CDR3 has 14 residues. In DNA form, the CDR3 reads TGTGCCAGCAGTGTCAGCAGGGGACCTTACGAGCAGTACTTC. As protein: CASSVSRGPYEQYF.

The chain uses TRBV6-1 and TRBJ2-3, with a tentative D call TRBD2 (6 bases). Near its end, the DNA agrees better with TRBJ2-2, so the J call may be wrong. Looked up from germline, CDR1 is MNHNS and CDR2 is SASEGT. The CDR3 covers 18 residues. CDR3 sequence (DNA): TGTGCCAGCCCCAGGGACCCGGAACTAGCTGCATTCACCGATACGCTGTTTTTT. Protein: CASPRDPELAAFTDTLFF.

This chain links TRBV6-1 with TRBJ2-4; D perhaps matches TRBD1 (5 bases). The germline V and J ends were trimmed by 5 bases and 1 base, with 15 bases remaining between them. This CDR3 is built from 16 residues. CDR1 MNHNS and CDR2 SASEGT come from the germline V gene. CDR3 coding DNA: TGTGCCAGCAGTAAGGGGCTATTAAGGGCCAAAAACATTCAGTACTTC. This encodes CASSKGLLRAKNIQYF.

This clonotype qualifies as medium-sized (0.01 to 0.1%). J is TRBJ2-1 and V is TRBV27; D is tentatively TRBD1 or TRBD2 (5 bases each). Germline V lookup: CDR1 MNHEY, CDR2 SMNVEV (reference sequence). Trimming pared 0 bases from V and 1 base from J, leaving 13 bases between. The CDR3 runs 17 residues. For the CDR3, the DNA is TGTGCCAGCAGTTTATCGGCAAGGGGAGTGTCCTACAATGAGCAGTTCTTC. Protein: CASSLSARGVSYNEQFF.

CDR3 in DNA: TGTGCCAGCCGGGACAGGTATACGCAGTATTTT. Encoded protein: CASRDRYTQYF. This chain uses TRBV6-1 with TRBJ2-3; TRBD1 agrees at 8 bases. The ends lost 8 bases at V and 7 bases at J; junction bases unmatched: 2. Germline V gene data show CDR1 as MNHNS and CDR2 as SASEGT. This CDR3 comprises 11 residues.

This clonotype showed up many times. The CDR3 DNA follows: TGTGCCAGCAGTGAGTGGGGGGTGAAGGCTGAAGCTTTCTTT. This encodes CASSEWGVKAEAFF. The chain combines TRBV25-1 with TRBJ1-1; D might be TRBD1 (5 bases). The CDR3 length is 14 residues. Germline-derived CDR1 and CDR2 are MGHDK and SYGVNS. The V and J ends lost 3 bases and 6 bases respectively, with 14 bases between them. The full variable domain, with the rest looked up from reference TRBV25-1 and TRBJ1-1, is EADIYQTPRYLVIGTGKKITLECSQTMGHDKMYWYQQDPGMELHLIHYSYGVNSTEKGDLSSESTVSRIRTEHFPLTLESARPSHTSQYLCASSEWGVKAEAFFGQGTRLTVV.

This clonotype is large. This chain uses TRBV27 with TRBJ1-2; D not certain. The CDR3 consists of 15 residues. Germline CDR1 is MNHEY and CDR2 is SMNVEV (reference sequence). The ends were cut back, 5 bases at V and 6 bases at J, with 19 bases in the middle. The CDR3 sequence is CASSVRLGLWDGYTF. The CDR3 DNA reads TGTGCCAGCAGTGTGAGGTTGGGGTTGTGGGATGGCTACACCTTC.

Concerning this clonotype itself: At one boundary the junction diverges from the germline segment, which might be a read error. The chain employs TRBV6-1 and TRBJ2-3; 12 nucleotides align to TRBD2. The CDR3 covers 15 residues. Germline V gene lookup returns CDR1 MNHNS and CDR2 SASEGT. CDR3 in DNA: TGTGCCAGCAGCGGACTAGCGGGAAACACAGGTGCGCAGTTTTTT. Encoded protein: CASSGLAGNTGAQFF.

This clonotype is judged medium-sized. The genes are TRBV6-5 and TRBJ2-2; 12 positions agree with TRBD1. The CDR3 covers 16 residues. CDR1 and CDR2 from the germline V gene are MNHEY and SVGAGI. Trimming cost V 4 bases and J 7 bases; bases outside gene matches: 7. This chain's CDR3 is CASSFRDRGHGGELFF. As DNA, the CDR3 is TGTGCCAGCAGTTTCCGGGACAGGGGGCATGGCGGGGAGCTGTTTTTT.

The V gene is TRBV25-1, the J gene TRBJ1-2, with D perhaps TRBD1 (5 bases). CDR1 and CDR2 from the germline V gene are MGHDK and SYGVNS. This CDR3 is 14 amino acids long. V lost 1 base and J 0 bases, leaving 6 bases between the germline ends. The CDR3 bases are TGTGCCAGCAGTGAATGGGGACCTAACTATGGCTACACCTTC. It encodes CASSEWGPNYGYTF.

The V gene is TRBV27, the J gene TRBJ2-3, with 8 nucleotides matching TRBD2. After removal of 9 bases from V and 6 bases from J, the junction contained 8 bases not matched to a gene. CDR1 is MNHEY and CDR2 is SMNVEV in the germline V gene (reference sequence). The CDR3 sequence is 13 residues long. For the CDR3, the DNA is TGTGCCAGGAGTCGGACTAGCTTGGATACGCAGTATTTT. This sequence encodes CARSRTSLDTQYF.

The table lists this clonotype with a count of one. The chain couples TRBV15 to TRBJ1-1, with D unclear. Trimming left V 3 bases short and J 7 bases short, with 12 bases between. This CDR3 contains 13 residues. CDR1 is LNHNV, CDR2 YYDKDF, per germline (reference sequence). The CDR3 nucleotides read TGTGCCACCAGCAGCGAATCGGCTAGTGAAGCTTTCTTT. Residues: CATSSESASEAFF.

In this sample, this clonotype turned up a few times. The V call is TRBV6-1, the J call TRBJ1-5; 7 nucleotides align to TRBD1. In germline, CDR1 is MNHNS, CDR2 SASEGT. The CDR3 is 17 amino acids. V shed 0 bases, J shed 2 bases, and the junction held 7 bases outside the gene matches. CDR3: CASSEAWTGWGNQPQHF. The CDR3 coding sequence is TGTGCCAGCAGTGAAGCTTGGACAGGCTGGGGCAATCAGCCCCAGCATTTT.

As concerns this clonotype: Sequence at one end of the junction differs from germline and may be a read error. The chain uses TRBV10-1 and TRBJ2-4; maybe TRBD2 (6 bases). The CDR3 has 15 amino acids. Germline V lookup: CDR1 WNHNN, CDR2 SYGVQD (reference sequence). CDR3 amino acids: CASSPGAGSTNMQYF. CDR3 nucleotides: TGCGCCAGCAGTCCCGGGGCGGGGAGCACAAACATGCAGTACTTC.